This entry lists 2 T cell receptor beta chains sequenced from one sample in a study of beta chain features in type 1 diabetes. Expressed TCRB transcripts got sequenced, as all isolated RNA was reverse transcribed. Repertoires were generated with immunoSEQ multiplex PCR, while TCRdb's copy carries only in-frame clones and drops some. The table has about 470,000 clones, roughly 31% seen once. Sequenced: naive CD4+ T cells from blood. The receptor set was obtained from a young man in good health.

Only a few counts were recorded for this clone. This chain uses TRBV10-3 with TRBJ2-1, with 7 bases lining up with TRBD1. The J segment lost 5 bases and the V segment lost 8 bases, leaving 3 bases of the junction unmatched. Germline-derived CDR1 and CDR2 are ENHRY and SYGVKD. The CDR3 is 12 amino acids. In DNA, the CDR3 is TGTGCCATCGCGGACAGGAACAATGAGCAGTTCTTC. It yields the protein CAIADRNNEQFF.

This rearrangement joins TRBV18 to TRBJ2-1, with 7 bases fitting TRBD2. The length of the CDR3 is 13 residues. V lost 0 bases to trimming and J lost 8 bases; unmatched junction nucleotides: 1. Germline values: CDR1 KGHSH, CDR2 LQKENI. CDR3 loop: CASSPPGRDEQFF. CDR3 nucleotides: TGTGCCAGCTCACCACCAGGGAGGGATGAGCAGTTCTTC.